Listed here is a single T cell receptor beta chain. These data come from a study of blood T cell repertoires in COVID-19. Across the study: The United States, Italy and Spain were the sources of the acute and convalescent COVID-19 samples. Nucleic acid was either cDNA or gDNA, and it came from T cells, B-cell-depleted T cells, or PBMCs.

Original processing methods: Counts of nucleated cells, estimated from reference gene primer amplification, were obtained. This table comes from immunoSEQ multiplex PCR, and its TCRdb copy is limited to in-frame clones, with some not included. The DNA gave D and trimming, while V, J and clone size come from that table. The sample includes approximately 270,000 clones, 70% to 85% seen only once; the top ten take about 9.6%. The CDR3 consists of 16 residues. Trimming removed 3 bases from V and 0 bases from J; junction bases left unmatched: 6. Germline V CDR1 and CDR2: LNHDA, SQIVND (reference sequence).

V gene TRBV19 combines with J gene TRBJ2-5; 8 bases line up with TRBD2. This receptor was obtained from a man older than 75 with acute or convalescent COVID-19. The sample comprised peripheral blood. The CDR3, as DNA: TGTGCCAGTAGTATTCTGGCGGGGGGCTACCAAGAGACCCAGTACTTC. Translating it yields CASSILAGGYQETQYF.